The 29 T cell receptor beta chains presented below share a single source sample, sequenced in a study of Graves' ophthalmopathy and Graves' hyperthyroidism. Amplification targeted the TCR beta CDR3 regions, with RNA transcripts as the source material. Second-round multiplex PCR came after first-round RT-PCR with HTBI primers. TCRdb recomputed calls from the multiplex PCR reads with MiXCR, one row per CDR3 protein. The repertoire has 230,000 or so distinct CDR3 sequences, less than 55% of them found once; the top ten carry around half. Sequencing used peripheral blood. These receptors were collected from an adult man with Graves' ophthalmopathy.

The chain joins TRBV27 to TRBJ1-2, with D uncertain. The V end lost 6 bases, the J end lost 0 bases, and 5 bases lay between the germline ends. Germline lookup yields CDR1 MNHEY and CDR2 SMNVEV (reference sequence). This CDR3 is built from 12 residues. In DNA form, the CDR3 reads TGTGCCAGCAGGGATGCTAACTATGGCTACACCTTC. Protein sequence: CASRDANYGYTF.

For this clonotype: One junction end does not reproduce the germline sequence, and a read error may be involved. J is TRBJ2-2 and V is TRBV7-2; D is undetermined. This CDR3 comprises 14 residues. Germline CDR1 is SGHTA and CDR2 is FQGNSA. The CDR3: CASSFGRNIGELFF. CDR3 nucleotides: TGTGCCAGCAGCTTCGGACGAAACATCGGGGAGCTGTTTTTT.

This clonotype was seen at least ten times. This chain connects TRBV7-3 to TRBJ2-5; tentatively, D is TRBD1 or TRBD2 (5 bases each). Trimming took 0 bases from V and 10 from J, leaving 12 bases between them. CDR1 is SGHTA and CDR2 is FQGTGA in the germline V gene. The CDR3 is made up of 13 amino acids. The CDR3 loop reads CASSLTARDDQYF. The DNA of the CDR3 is TGTGCCAGCAGCTTAACGGCCCGGGACGACCAGTACTTC.

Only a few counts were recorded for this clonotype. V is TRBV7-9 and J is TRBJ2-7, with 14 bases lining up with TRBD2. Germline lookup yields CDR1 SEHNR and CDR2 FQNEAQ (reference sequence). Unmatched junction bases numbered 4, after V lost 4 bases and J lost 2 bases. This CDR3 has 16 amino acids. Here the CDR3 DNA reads TGTGCCAGCAGCTCCGGGACTAGCGGGAGTACCTACGAGCAGTACTTC. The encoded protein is CASSSGTSGSTYEQYF. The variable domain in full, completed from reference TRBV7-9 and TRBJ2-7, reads DTGVSQNPRHKITKRGQNVTFRCDPISEHNRLYWYRQTLGQGPEFLTYFQNEAQLEKSRLLSDRFSAERPKGSFSTLEIQRTEQGDSAMYLCASSSGTSGSTYEQYFGPGTRLTVT.

The chain's CDR3 is CASGTNTEAFF. CDR3 nucleotide sequence: TGTGCTAGTGGTACGAACACTGAAGCTTTCTTT. The chain is built from TRBV12-5 and TRBJ1-1, with D unresolved. The germline V and J ends were trimmed by 5 bases and 1 base, with 2 bases remaining between them. CDR1 LGHNT and CDR2 FRNRAP come from the germline V gene. This CDR3 region has 11 residues.

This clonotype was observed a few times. CDR3 in DNA: TGCGCCAGCAGCGCGGGGACAGACAATCAGCCCCAGCATTTT. This translates into CASSAGTDNQPQHF. This chain joins TRBV5-1 and TRBJ1-5; 7 nucleotides align to TRBD1. The CDR3 consists of 14 residues. Germline V gene sequence: CDR1 SGHRS, CDR2 YFSETQ. V shed 4 bases and J 3 bases; nucleotides not matched to a gene: 4.

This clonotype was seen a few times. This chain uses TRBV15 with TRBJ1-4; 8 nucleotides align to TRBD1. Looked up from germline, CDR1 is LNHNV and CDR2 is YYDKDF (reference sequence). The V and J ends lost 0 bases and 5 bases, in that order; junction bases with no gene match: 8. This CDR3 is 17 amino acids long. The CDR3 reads CATSRDRAGGVNEKLFF. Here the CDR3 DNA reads TGTGCCACCAGCAGAGATAGGGCAGGGGGCGTCAATGAAAAACTGTTTTTT. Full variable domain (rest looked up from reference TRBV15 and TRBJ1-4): DAMVIQNPRYQVTQFGKPVTLSCSQTLNHNVMYWYQQKSSQAPKLLFHYYDKDFNNEADTPDNFQSRRPNTSFCFLDIRSPGLGDTAMYLCATSRDRAGGVNEKLFFGSGTQLSVL.

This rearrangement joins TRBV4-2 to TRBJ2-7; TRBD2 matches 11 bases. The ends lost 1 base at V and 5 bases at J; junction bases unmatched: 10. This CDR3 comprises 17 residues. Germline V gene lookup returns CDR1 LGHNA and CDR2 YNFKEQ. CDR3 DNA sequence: TGTGCCAGCAGCCAAGGACCATCTAGCGGGAGGAGGCACGAGCAGTACTTC. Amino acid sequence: CASSQGPSSGRRHEQYF.

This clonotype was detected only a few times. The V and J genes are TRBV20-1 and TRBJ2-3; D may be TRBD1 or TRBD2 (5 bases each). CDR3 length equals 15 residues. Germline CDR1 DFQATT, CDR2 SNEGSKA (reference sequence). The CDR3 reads CSVDRAGGFTDTQYF. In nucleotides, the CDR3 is TGCAGCGTTGATAGGGCTGGGGGTTTCACAGATACGCAGTATTTT.

CDR3: CASSRRTRGDTQYF. The CDR3 nucleotides read TGTGCCAGCAGTCGTAGGACTCGAGGAGATACGCAGTATTTT. The rearrangement joins TRBV2 to TRBJ2-3; a weak D match, TRBD2 (5 bases). V was clipped by 5 bases and J by 5 bases, with 14 bases between them. The V gene's germline CDR1 is SNHLY and CDR2 FYNNEI. This CDR3 spans 14 amino acids.

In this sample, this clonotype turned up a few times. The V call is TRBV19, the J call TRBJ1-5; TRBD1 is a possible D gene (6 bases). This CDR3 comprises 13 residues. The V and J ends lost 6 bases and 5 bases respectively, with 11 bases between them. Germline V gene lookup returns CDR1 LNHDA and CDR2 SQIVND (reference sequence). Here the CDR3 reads CASRPQGHQPQHF. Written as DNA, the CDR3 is TGTGCCAGTAGGCCACAGGGCCATCAGCCCCAGCATTTT.

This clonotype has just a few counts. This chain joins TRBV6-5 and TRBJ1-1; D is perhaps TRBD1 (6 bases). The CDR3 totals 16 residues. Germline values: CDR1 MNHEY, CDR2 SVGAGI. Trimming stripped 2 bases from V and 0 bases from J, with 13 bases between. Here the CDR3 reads CASSYRGGHLNTEAFF. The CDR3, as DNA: TGTGCCAGCAGTTACCGAGGGGGACACCTGAACACTGAAGCTTTCTTT.

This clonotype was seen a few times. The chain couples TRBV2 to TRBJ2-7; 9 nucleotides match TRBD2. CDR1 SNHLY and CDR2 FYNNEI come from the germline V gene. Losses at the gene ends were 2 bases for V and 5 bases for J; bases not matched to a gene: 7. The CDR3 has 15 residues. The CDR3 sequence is CASSEWLAGMNEQYF. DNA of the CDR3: TGTGCCAGCAGTGAATGGCTAGCGGGAATGAACGAGCAGTACTTC.

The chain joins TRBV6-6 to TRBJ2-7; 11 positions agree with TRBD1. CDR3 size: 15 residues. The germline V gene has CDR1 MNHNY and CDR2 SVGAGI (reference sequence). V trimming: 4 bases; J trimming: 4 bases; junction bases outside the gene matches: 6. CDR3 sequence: CASSLGGQGEYEQYF. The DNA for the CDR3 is TGTGCCAGCAGTTTAGGGGGACAGGGGGAATACGAGCAGTACTTC.

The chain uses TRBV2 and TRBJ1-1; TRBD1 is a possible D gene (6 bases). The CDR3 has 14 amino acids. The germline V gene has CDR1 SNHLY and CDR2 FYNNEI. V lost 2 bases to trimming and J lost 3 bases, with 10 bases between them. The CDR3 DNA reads TGTGCCAGCAGTGAAAAGGCAGGGGACACTGAAGCTTTCTTT. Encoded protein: CASSEKAGDTEAFF.

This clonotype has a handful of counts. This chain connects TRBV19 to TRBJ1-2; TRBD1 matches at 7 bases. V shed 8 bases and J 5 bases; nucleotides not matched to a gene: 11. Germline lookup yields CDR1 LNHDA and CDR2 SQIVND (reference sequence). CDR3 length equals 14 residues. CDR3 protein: CASAHSTGKYGYTF. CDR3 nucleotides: TGTGCCAGTGCTCATTCGACAGGGAAGTATGGCTACACCTTC.

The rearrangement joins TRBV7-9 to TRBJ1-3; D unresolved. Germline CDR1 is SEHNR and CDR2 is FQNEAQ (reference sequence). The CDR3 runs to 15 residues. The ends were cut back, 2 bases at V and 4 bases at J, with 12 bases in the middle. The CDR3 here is CASSLNMGKGNTIYF. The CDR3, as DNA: TGTGCCAGCAGCTTAAATATGGGGAAAGGAAACACCATATATTTT.

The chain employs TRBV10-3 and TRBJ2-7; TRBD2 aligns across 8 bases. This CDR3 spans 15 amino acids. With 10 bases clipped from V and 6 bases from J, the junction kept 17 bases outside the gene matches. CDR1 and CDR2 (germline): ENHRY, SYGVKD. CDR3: CASRPRRAGASEQYF. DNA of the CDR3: TGTGCCAGCAGACCCCGTCGAGCGGGAGCGTCCGAGCAGTACTTC.

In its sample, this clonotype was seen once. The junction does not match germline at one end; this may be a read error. The CDR3 region is CASSHTPEMSEKLFF. The DNA of the CDR3 is TGCGCCAGCAGCCACACTCCGGAGATGAGTGAAAAACTGTTTTTT. The chain employs TRBV2 and TRBJ1-4; D call uncertain. The CDR3 sequence is 15 residues long. Germline V CDR1 and CDR2: SNHLY, FYNNEI.

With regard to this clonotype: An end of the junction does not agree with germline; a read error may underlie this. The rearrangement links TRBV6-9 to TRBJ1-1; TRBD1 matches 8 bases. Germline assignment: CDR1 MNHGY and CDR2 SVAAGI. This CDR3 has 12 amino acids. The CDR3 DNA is TGCGCCAGCAGACAGGGGTCCACTGAAGTTTTCTTT. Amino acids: CASRQGSTEVFF.

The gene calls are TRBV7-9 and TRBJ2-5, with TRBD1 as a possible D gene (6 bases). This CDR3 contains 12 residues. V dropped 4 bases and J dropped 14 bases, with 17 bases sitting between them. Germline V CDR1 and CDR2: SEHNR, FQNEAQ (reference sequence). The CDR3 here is CASSSGQTTPYF. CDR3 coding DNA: TGTGCCAGCAGCTCCGGACAGACCACCCCATACTTC. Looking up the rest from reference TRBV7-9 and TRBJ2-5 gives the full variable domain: DTGVSQNPRHKITKRGQNVTFRCDPISEHNRLYWYRQTLGQGPEFLTYFQNEAQLEKSRLLSDRFSAERPKGSFSTLEIQRTEQGDSAMYLCASSSGQTTPYFGPGTRLLVL.

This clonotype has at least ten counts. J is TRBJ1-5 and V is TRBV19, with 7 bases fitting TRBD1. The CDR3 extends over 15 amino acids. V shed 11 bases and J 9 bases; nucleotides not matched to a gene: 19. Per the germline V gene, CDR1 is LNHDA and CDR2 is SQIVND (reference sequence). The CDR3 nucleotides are TGTGCCTCCACCGGGACAGCTTTACCAGTAGGGCCCCAGCATTTT. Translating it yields CASTGTALPVGPQHF.

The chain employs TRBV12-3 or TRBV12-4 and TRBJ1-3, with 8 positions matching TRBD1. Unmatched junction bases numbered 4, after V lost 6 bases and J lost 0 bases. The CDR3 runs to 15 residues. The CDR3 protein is CASRLGTGSGNTIYF. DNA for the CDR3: TGTGCCAGCAGACTCGGGACAGGCTCTGGAAACACCATATATTTT.

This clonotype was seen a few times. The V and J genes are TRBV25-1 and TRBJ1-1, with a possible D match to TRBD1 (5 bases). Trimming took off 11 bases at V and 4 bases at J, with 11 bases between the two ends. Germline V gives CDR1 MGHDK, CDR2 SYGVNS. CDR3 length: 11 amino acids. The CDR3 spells CAALGATEAFF. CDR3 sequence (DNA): TGTGCCGCCTTAGGGGCCACTGAAGCTTTCTTT.

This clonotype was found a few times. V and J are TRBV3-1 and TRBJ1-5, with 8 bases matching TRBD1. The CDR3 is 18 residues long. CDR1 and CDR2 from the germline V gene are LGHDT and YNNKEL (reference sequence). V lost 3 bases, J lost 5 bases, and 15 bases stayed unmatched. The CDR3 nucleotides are TGTGCCAGCAGCCAGGAGGGTGTTGGGGACAGGCATCATCAGCCCCAGCATTTT. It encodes CASSQEGVGDRHHQPQHF. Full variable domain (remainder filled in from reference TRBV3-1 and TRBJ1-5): DTAVSQTPKYLVTQMGNDKSIKCEQNLGHDTMYWYKQDSKKFLKIMFSYNNKELIINETVPNRFSPKSPDKAHLNLHINSLELGDSAVYFCASSQEGVGDRHHQPQHFGDGTRLSIL.

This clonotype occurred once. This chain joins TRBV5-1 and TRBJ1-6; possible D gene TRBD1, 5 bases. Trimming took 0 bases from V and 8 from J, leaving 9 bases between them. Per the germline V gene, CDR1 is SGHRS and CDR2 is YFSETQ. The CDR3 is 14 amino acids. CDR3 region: CASSLGDGYSPLHF. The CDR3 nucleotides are TGCGCCAGCAGCTTGGGGGACGGATATTCACCCCTCCACTTT.

DNA of the CDR3: TGTGCCAGCAGTGAAAGTACAGGTCTCATGAACACTGAAGCTTTCTTT. Protein: CASSESTGLMNTEAFF. V gene TRBV2 combines with J gene TRBJ1-1, with TRBD1 as a possible D gene (5 bases). Germline V gene sequence: CDR1 SNHLY, CDR2 FYNNEI. This CDR3 has 16 residues. V was pared by 2 bases and J by 0 bases, with 13 bases between. The full variable domain, with the rest looked up from reference TRBV2 and TRBJ1-1, is EPEVTQTPSHQVTQMGQEVILRCVPISNHLYFYWYRQILGQKVEFLVSFYNNEISEKSEIFDDQFSVERPDGSNFTLKIRSTKLEDSAMYFCASSESTGLMNTEAFFGQGTRLTVV.

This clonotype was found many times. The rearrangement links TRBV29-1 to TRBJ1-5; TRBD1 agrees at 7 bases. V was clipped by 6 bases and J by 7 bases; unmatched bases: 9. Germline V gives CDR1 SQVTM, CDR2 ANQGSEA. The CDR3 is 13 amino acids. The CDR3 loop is CSVQTGAGQPQHF. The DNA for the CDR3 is TGCAGCGTGCAAACAGGGGCTGGACAGCCCCAGCATTTT.

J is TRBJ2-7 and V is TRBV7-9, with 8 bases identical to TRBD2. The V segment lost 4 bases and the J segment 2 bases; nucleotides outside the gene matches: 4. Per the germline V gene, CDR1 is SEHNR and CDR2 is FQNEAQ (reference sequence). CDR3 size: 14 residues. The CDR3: CASSSRTSPYEQYF. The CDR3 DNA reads TGTGCCAGCAGCTCCAGGACTAGCCCCTACGAGCAGTACTTC.